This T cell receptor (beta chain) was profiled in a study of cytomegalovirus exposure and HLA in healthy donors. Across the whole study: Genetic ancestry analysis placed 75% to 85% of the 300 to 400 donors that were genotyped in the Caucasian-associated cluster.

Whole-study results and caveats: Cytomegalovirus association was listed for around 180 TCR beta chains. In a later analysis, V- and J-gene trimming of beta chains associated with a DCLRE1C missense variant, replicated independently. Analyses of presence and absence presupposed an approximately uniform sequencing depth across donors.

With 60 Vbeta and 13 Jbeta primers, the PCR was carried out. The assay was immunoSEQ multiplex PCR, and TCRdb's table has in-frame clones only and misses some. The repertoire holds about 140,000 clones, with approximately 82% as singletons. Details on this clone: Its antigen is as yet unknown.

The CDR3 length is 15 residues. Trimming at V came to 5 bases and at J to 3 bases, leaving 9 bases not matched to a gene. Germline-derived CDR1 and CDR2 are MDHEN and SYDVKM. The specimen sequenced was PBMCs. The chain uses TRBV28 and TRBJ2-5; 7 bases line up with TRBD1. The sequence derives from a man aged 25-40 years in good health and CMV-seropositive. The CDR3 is CASSPQGSEKETQYF. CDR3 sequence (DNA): TGTGCCAGCAGTCCACAGGGGTCGGAGAAAGAGACCCAGTACTTC. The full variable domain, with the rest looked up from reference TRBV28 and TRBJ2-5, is DVKVTQSSRYLVKRTGEKVFLECVQDMDHENMFWYRQDPGLGLRLIYFSYDVKMKEKGDIPEGYSVSREKKERFSLILESASTNQTSMYLCASSPQGSEKETQYFGPGTRLLVL.